Listed below are T cell receptor beta chains from one sample, sequenced in a study of CD8 T cells in Susac syndrome. TCRdb re-analysed the immunoSEQ multiplex PCR reads in MiXCR, keeping a single row per CDR3 protein. The sample lists 300,000 to 350,000 distinct CDR3 sequences; under 95% were seen once. Material for sequencing was CD4+ T cells from PBMCs. These receptors were taken from a human donor with multiple sclerosis. Each CDR3 is given without its conserved first and last residue. D genes are given only for firm matches.

ASSSSSGTGGETQY NA TRBJ2-5 TRBV7-2
ATSNRRLVGTDTQY NA TRBJ2-3 TRBV15
ASSLWRRMNTEAF NA TRBJ1-1 TRBV12-3/TRBV12-4
ASSLVYRGIKNEQF TRBD1 TRBJ2-1 TRBV5-4
SAGRTGGYEQY TRBD1 TRBJ2-7 TRBV29-1
ASSLAGSYEAF NA TRBJ1-1 TRBV7-3
ASSESRGSGNTIY NA TRBJ1-3 TRBV2
ASSLAHSGSPTIRQY TRBD2 TRBJ2-7 TRBV7-9
ASSIHRGTGELF TRBD1 TRBJ2-2 TRBV19
ASSAWVDYGYT NA TRBJ1-2 TRBV6-1
AIKMREKLF NA TRBJ1-4 TRBV19
ASSLVAGTSTDTQY NA TRBJ2-3 TRBV5-1
ASTTLRGSEAF NA TRBJ1-1 TRBV6-1
ASRGTGDGNTIY TRBD1 TRBJ1-3 TRBV5-1